This entry is about one TCR beta chain. Its specificity is unknown. Data came from immunoSEQ multiplex PCR; TCRdb stores just in-frame clones and leaves some out. The table has 99,000 or so clones, 80% to 90% seen once. This entry comes from a study of T cell responses to AZD1222 COVID-19 vaccine. Overall study results and limits: There were vaccine-associated CD4 TCRs across spike, dominant at 160-218 and 743-854. A reported finding is that nearly half of spike-specific TCRs target unmutated variant regions. Just a handful of AZD1222 recipients tested seropositive at baseline.

V lost 5 bases and J 5 bases, leaving 6 bases between the germline ends. This CDR3 spans 11 amino acids. Germline V gene lookup returns CDR1 SGHVS and CDR2 FQNEAQ. The starting material was peripheral blood, obtained on day 0 of AZD1222 vaccination. The clonotype originates from an adult in good health. The V call is TRBV7-8, the J call TRBJ2-5; D ambiguous. CDR3 in DNA: TGTGCCAGCAGCCCCGTCGAGACCCAGTACTTC. It encodes CASSPVETQYF.